These 7 T cell receptor beta chains share one sample of origin, sequenced in a study of T cell responses to AZD1222 COVID-19 vaccine. TCRdb's table, derived via immunoSEQ multiplex PCR, lists solely in-frame clones and lacks some. The sample includes around 160,000 clones, about 90% of them seen just once. This material consisted of peripheral blood, taken on day 0 of AZD1222 vaccination. These receptors were collected from an adult in good health.

The chain couples TRBV5-6 to TRBJ2-7; the match to TRBD1 covers 7 bases. The V gene end was trimmed by 3 bases and the J gene end by 7 bases; junction bases not matched to a gene: 7. CDR3 length equals 13 residues. Germline V CDR1 and CDR2: SGHDT, YYEEEE. The CDR3 DNA is TGTGCCAGCAGCTCCTTGACAGGGTATGAGCAGTACTTC. As protein: CASSSLTGYEQYF.

This clone appeared once. The chain employs TRBV5-4 and TRBJ2-7, with D hard to call. The CDR3 sequence is 14 residues long. Between the trimmed V and J ends, which lost 9 bases and 2 bases, there was a span of 18 bases. Germline assignment: CDR1 SGHNT and CDR2 YYREEE (reference sequence). The CDR3 region is CATKPGVGTYEQYF. CDR3 DNA sequence: TGTGCCACTAAACCCGGAGTTGGGACCTACGAGCAGTACTTC.

This chain connects TRBV3-1 (or the pseudogene TRBV3-2) to TRBJ2-7, with D possibly being TRBD2 (5 bases). This CDR3 spans 14 amino acids. Germline-derived CDR1 and CDR2 are LGHDT and YNNKEL (reference sequence). Trimming took 1 base from V and 2 from J, leaving 9 bases between them. CDR3 sequence: CASSQGTFAYEQYF. The CDR3 region has the DNA TGTGCCAGCAGCCAAGGGACTTTTGCCTACGAGCAGTACTTC.

This chain joins TRBV5-1 and TRBJ1-1, with D unclear. V lost 0 bases, J lost 0 bases, and 6 bases lay in between. Germline CDR1 is SGHRS and CDR2 is YFSETQ. The CDR3 runs 14 residues. CDR3 sequence (DNA): TGCGCCAGCAGCTTGGGACAAGTGAACACTGAAGCTTTCTTT. Its translation is CASSLGQVNTEAFF.

The CDR3 sequence is CAISERENYGYTF. DNA for the CDR3: TGTGCCATCAGTGAACGGGAAAACTATGGCTACACCTTC. The rearrangement links TRBV10-3 to TRBJ1-2; D is uncertain. Per germline, CDR1 ENHRY and CDR2 SYGVKD. The V gene lost 3 bases and the J gene lost 2 bases, with 7 bases spanning the gap. The CDR3 is made up of 13 amino acids.

This clone was picked up many times. The chain carries TRBV24-1 and TRBJ2-5; unclear D gene. CDR1 is KGHDR, CDR2 SFDVKD, per germline. Trimming took 3 bases from V and 5 from J, leaving 21 bases between them. The CDR3 contains 17 residues. CDR3 sequence: CATSDPYALKVAETQYF. For the CDR3, the DNA is TGTGCCACCAGTGATCCCTATGCGCTGAAGGTCGCGGAGACCCAGTACTTC.

The V gene is TRBV7-9, the J gene TRBJ2-6; TRBD2 agrees at 7 bases. Per germline, CDR1 SEHNR and CDR2 FQNEAQ (reference sequence). The CDR3 length is 15 residues. The V gene end was trimmed by 3 bases and the J gene end by 1 base; junction bases not matched to a gene: 0. CDR3 DNA: TGTGCCAGCAGCTTGCGGGGGTCTGGGGCCAACGTCCTGACTTTC. It encodes CASSLRGSGANVLTF.